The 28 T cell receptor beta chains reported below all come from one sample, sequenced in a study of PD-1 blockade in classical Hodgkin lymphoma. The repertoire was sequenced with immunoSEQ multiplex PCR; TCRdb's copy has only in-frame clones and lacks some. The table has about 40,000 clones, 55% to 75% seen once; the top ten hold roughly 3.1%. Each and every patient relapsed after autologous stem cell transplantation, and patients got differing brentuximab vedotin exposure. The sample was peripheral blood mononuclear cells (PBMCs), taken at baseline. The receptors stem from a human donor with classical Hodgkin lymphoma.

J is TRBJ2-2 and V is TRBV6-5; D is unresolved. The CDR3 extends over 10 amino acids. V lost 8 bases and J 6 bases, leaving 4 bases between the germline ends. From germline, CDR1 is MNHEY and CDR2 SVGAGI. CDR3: CASLSGELFF. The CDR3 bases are TGTGCCAGCCTGTCCGGGGAGCTGTTTTTT.

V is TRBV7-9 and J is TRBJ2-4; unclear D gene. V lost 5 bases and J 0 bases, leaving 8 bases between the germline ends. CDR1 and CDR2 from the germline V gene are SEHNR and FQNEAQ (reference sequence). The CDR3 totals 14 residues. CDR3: CASSAVLAKNIQYF. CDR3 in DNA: TGTGCCAGCAGCGCCGTGTTAGCCAAAAACATTCAGTACTTC.

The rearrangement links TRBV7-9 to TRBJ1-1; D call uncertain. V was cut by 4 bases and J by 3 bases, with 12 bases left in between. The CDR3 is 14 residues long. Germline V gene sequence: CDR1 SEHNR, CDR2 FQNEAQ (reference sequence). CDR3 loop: CASSSQGWDTEAFF. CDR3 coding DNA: TGTGCCAGCAGCTCCCAAGGTTGGGACACTGAAGCTTTCTTT.

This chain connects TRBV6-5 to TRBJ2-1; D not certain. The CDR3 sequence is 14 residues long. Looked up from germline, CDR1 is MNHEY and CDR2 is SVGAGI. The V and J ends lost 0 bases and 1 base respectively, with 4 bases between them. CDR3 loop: CASSYSTSYNEQFF. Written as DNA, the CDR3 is TGTGCCAGCAGTTACTCGACTTCCTACAATGAGCAGTTCTTC.

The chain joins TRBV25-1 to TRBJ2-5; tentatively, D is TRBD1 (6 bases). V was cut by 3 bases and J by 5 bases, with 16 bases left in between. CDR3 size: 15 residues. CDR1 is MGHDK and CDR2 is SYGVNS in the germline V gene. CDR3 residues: CASSEDSGGRETQYF. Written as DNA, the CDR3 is TGTGCCAGCAGTGAGGACAGCGGAGGTAGGGAGACCCAGTACTTC.

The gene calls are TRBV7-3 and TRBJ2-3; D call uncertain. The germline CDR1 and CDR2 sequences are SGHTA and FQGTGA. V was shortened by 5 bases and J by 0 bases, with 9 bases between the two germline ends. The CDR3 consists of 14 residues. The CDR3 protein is CASSPFGSTDTQYF. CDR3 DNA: TGTGCCAGCAGCCCATTCGGGAGCACAGATACGCAGTATTTT.

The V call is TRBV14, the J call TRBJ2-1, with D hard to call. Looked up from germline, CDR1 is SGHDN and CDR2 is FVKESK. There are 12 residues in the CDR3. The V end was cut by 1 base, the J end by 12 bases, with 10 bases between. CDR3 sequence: CASSQGALRQFF. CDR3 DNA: TGTGCCAGCAGCCAAGGGGCCTTGCGGCAGTTCTTC.

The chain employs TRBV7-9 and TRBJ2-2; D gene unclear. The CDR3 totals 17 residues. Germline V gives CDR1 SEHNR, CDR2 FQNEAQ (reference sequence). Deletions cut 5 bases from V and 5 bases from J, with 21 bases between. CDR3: CASSPPMTGVGTGELFF. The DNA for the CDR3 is TGTGCCAGCAGCCCCCCGATGACCGGAGTCGGGACCGGGGAGCTGTTTTTT.

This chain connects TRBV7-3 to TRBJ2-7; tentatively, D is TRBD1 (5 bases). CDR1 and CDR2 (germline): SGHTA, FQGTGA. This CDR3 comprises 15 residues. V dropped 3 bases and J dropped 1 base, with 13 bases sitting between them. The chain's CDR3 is CASSFQGAISYEQYF. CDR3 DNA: TGTGCCAGCAGCTTTCAAGGGGCGATATCCTACGAGCAGTACTTC.

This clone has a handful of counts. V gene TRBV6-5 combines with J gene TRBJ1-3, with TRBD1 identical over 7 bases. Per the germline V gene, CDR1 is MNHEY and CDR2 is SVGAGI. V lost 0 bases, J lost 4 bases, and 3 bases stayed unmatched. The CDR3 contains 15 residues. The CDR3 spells CASSYSAGGGNTIYF. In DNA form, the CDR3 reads TGTGCCAGCAGTTACTCGGCAGGGGGAGGAAACACCATATATTTT.

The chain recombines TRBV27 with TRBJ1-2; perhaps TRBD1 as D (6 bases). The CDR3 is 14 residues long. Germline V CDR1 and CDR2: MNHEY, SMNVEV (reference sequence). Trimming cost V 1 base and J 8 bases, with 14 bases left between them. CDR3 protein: CASSLWGAPGGYTF. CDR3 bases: TGTGCCAGCAGTTTATGGGGGGCACCTGGGGGCTACACCTTC.

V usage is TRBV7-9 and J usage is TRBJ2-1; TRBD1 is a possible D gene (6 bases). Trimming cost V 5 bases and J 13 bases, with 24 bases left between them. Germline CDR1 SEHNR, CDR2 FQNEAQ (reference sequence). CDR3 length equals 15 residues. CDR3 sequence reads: CASSQPRGSGPLQFF. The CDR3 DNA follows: TGTGCCAGCAGCCAGCCAAGGGGGAGTGGGCCCTTACAGTTCTTC.

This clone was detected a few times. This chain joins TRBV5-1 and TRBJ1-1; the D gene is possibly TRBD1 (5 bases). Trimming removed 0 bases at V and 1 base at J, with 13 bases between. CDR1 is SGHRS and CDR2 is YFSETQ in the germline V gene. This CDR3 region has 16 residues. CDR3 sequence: CASSLGRVGANTEAFF. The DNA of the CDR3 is TGCGCCAGCAGCTTGGGACGAGTAGGGGCGAACACTGAAGCTTTCTTT.

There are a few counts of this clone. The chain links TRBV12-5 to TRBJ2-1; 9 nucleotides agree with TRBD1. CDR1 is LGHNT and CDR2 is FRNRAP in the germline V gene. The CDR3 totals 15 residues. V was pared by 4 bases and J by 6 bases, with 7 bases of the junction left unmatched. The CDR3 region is CASGSGQGRLNEQFF. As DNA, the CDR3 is TGTGCTAGTGGTTCGGGACAGGGACGGCTCAATGAGCAGTTCTTC.

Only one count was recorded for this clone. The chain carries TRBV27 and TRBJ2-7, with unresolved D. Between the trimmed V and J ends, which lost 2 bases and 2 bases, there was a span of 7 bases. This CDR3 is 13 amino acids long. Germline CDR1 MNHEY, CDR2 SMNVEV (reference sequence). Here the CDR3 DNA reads TGTGCCAGCAGTTTAGGGCAGACCTACGAGCAGTACTTC. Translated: CASSLGQTYEQYF.

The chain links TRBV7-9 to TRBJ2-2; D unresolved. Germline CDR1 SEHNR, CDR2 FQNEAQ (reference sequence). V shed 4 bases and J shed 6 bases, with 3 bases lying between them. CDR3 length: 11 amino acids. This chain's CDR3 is CASSSPGELFF. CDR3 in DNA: TGTGCCAGCAGCTCGCCCGGGGAGCTGTTTTTT.

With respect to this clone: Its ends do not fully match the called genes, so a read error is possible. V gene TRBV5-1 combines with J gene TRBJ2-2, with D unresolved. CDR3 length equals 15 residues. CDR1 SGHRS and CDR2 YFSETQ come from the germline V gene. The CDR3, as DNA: TGCGCCAGCACCTTGGCGGTTTCGAACACCGGGGAGCTGTTTTTT. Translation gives CASTLAVSNTGELFF.

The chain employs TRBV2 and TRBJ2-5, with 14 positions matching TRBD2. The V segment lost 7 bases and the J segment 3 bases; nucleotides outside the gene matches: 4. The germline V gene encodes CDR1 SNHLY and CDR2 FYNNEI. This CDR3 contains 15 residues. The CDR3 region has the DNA TGTGCCAGCAATTCGGGACTAGCGGGAGAAGAGACCCAGTACTTC. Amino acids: CASNSGLAGEETQYF.

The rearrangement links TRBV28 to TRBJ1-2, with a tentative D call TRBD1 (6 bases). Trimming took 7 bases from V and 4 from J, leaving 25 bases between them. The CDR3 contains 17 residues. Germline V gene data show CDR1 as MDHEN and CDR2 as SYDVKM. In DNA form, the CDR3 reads TGTGCCAGCAACCCTTTGGGGGGGGCAGGGAGTTTCTATGGCTACACCTTC. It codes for CASNPLGGAGSFYGYTF.

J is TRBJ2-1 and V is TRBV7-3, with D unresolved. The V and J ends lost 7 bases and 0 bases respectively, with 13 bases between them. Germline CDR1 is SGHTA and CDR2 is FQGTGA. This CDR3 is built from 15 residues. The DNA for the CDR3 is TGTGCCAGCAAACTCTCCTTGAGCTCCTACAATGAGCAGTTCTTC. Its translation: CASKLSLSSYNEQFF.

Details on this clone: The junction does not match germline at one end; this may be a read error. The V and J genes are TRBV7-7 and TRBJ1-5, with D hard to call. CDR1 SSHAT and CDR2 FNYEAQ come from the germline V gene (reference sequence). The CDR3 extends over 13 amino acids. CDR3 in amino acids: CASRKPRNQPQHF. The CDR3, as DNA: TGTGCTAGCAGAAAGCCTCGTAATCAGCCCCAGCATTTT.

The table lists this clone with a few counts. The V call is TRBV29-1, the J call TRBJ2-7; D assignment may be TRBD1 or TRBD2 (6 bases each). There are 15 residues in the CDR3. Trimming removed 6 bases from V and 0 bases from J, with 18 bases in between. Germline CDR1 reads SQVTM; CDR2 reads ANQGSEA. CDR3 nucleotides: TGCAGCGTCTCCCCAACCAGGGGAGGCTCCTACGAGCAGTACTTC. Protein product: CSVSPTRGGSYEQYF.

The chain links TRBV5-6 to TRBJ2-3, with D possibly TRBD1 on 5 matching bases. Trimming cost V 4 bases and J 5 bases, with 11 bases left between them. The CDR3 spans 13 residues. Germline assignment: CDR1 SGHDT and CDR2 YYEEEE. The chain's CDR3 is CASSVDSLDTQYF. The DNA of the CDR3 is TGTGCCAGCAGCGTTGACAGCTTAGATACGCAGTATTTT.

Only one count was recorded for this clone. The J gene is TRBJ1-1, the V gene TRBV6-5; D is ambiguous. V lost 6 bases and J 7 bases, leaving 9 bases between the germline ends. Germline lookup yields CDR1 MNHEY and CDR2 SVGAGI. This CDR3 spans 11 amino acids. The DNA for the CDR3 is TGTGCCAGCAGAGTGGGCTATGAAGCTTTCTTT. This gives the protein CASRVGYEAFF.

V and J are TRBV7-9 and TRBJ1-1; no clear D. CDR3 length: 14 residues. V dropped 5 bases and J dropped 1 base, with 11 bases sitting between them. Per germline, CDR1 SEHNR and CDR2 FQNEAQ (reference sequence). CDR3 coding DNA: TGTGCCAGCAGCCCAGTGTCCTCGAACACTGAAGCTTTCTTT. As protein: CASSPVSSNTEAFF.

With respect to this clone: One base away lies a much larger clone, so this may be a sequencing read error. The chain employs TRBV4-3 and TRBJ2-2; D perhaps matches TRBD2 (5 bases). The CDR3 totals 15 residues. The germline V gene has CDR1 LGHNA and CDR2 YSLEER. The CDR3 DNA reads TGCGCCAGCGGCCAAACCGGACTCACCACCGGGGAGCTGTTTTTT. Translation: CASGQTGLTTGELFF.

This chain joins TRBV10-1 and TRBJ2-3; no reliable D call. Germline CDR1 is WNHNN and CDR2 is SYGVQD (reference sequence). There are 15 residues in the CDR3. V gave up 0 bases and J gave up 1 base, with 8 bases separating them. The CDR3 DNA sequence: TGCGCCAGCAGTGAGTCGGCCAGTTGCACAGATACGCAGTATTTT. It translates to CASSESASCTDTQYF.

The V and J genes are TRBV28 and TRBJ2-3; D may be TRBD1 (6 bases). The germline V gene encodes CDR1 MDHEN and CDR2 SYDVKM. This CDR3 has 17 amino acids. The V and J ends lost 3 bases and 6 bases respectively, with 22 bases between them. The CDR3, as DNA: TGTGCCAGCAGTTTCTTTGCACAGGGAGTAGGTGGGGATACGCAGTATTTT. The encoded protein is CASSFFAQGVGGDTQYF.